This T cell receptor beta chain is from a study of T-cell memory formation after mild COVID-19. Researchers used 5'RACE with constant-segment primers to make TCR alpha and TCR beta cDNA libraries that carry sample barcodes and UMIs. TCRdb re-derived calls from the 5' RACE reads in MiXCR, one entry per CDR3 protein. In the table there are 250,000 to 400,000 distinct CDR3 sequences, roughly an eighth of which are singletons. The V and J ends lost 6 bases and 2 bases, in that order; junction bases with no gene match: 6. Germline CDR1 and CDR2: SGHAT and FQNNGV. The CDR3 has 15 amino acids. Study-level findings and limits: Some clones that responded were present in memory (sampled pre-infection), which suggests cross-reactive memory joined.

A remark on this clonotype: What it binds is not known.

The sequencing sample was made of PBMCs or a T cell subset sorted from them (not recorded which). The gene calls are TRBV11-2 and TRBJ1-2; 10 nucleotides line up with TRBD1. The clonotype comes from a man younger than 35 who had mild COVID-19 (a few samples of this study predate the infection). Cell type and time point are not known. The CDR3 DNA follows: TGTGCCAGCAGAAAACCGGGACAGGGGAACTATGGCTACACCTTC. Translated, it gives CASRKPGQGNYGYTF.